This T cell receptor beta chain originates from a study of neurological immune-mediated disorders (dated by TCRdb to the late 2010s). Describing the broader study: Peripheral blood TCR-beta repertoires from HTLV-I-associated myelopathy (HAM/TSP) patients, multiple sclerosis patients and healthy controls were compared by UMI-based sequencing. The cohort included 60 to 75 subjects: roughly 15 with HAM/TSP, around 35 with multiple sclerosis, and 20 or so healthy controls. Longitudinal samples, technical triplicates and paired sorted CD4+ and CD8+ T-cell subsets, alongside PBMC samples, were included among the roughly 98 TCR-beta libraries.

To synthesize cDNA, template-switch 5'RACE was performed with a primer carrying a 10-nucleotide random unique molecular identifier so that each TCR transcript was tagged. Every sequencing run yielded over 170 million TCR-beta sequences covering 15-18 subjects. The RNeasy kit was used for extraction of total RNA. The KAPA Real-time Library Amplification kit was used to amplify TCR-beta VDJ regions with primers for the TCR constant region and the 5'RACE anchor. A first PCR added sample indexes and Illumina adaptors, after which a second PCR increased the library yield. After Ampure bead purification, the TCR product of roughly 650 bp was size-selected on a 2% E-gel SizeSelection system. Library quality was checked on a Bioanalyzer, concentration was measured with Qubit, and libraries were quantified with the Kapa Library Quantification kit before pooling. Paired-end 2 x 150 bp sequencing of the libraries was performed on an Illumina HiSeq 2500. To increase sequence diversity, about 24-32% phiX was spiked into each library pool. On the study's bioinformatics: Quality-filtered reads were processed with the UMI-based MiGEC pipeline, which removed over 90% of raw TCR sequences during error correction. IMGT germline references were used for alignment of VDJ genes, and clonotypes were defined by a unique CDR3 amino acid sequence together with V-J genes. Clonal expansion, Shannon diversity, and CDR3 relatedness (CalcPairwiseDistances, ClusterSamples) were evaluated with VDJtools, and phylogenetic trees were built with CLCbio workbench. Expanded clones were defined as having at least 8 unique UMIs, based on coefficient-of-variation modelling across technical triplicates. TCRdb reprocessed the public reads (quality trimming at Q25 with fastp, clone calling with MiXCR) and kept in-frame beta chains. Rows matching on CDR3 protein sequence are summarized as one entry with the most common DNA and genes. These V and J calls originate from TCRdb's pipeline instead of the authors' own analysis. This sample gives tens of thousands of distinct CDR3 sequences in total; 10% of them show up just once. The top ten constitute around 2% of the sample.

What the research found in general, with its limitations: TCR clonal expansion was greatest in HAM/TSP patients and smallest in MS patients, who ranked below even healthy controls. No identical CDR3 amino acid sequences were shared among expanded clones across subjects, suggesting private TCR-beta repertoires in all groups.

Trimming costs V 6 bases and J 8 bases, and their ends lie 19 bases apart. The CDR3, from cysteine to phenylalanine, totals 15 residues. The kept DNA is CDR3 alone, 45 bases in frame from the first base. The germline V gene supplies CDR1 SGHAT and CDR2 FQNNGV. This clonotype was recorded many times. Its antigen is not yet known. One base away there is no much larger clone; base qualities are not given. The healthy controls were volunteers from blood banks in Maryland, USA. For the unsorted PBMC libraries, 2 million PBMCs were stored in RNAlater at -80 degrees C until RNA extraction and were used to generate the libraries. PBMCs were separated from peripheral blood using Ficoll-Hypaque density gradient centrifugation and then cryopreserved in liquid nitrogen.

The receptor chain draws on TRBV11-2 and TRBJ1-4; TRBD1 might be the D gene, on 5 matching bases. The sequence was obtained from a man aged 40-55 years in good health. Sequenced sample: PBMCs. The CDR3 reads as follows: CASSPIGGLEEKLFF. The DNA reads TGTGCCAGCAGTCCCATCGGGGGGTTAGAAGAAAAACTGTTTTTT.